Listed below are T cell receptor beta chains from one sample, sequenced in a study of Ad26.COV2.S vaccination and SARS-CoV-2 variants. The method was immunoSEQ multiplex PCR; TCRdb's version includes in-frame clones alone and lacks a portion of them. The data hold 430,000 or so clones, with 90% observed a single time. The material sequenced was peripheral blood, taken in a trial of Ad26.COV2.S vaccine versus placebo. The receptor source for this set is a person aged 18-60 years who received the Ad26.COV2.S COVID-19 vaccine or a placebo. Each CDR3 is given with its conserved first and last residue. Fields, in order: D gene, clone size, V gene, J gene, CDR3 protein, CDR3 DNA. D genes are given only for firm matches. Expanded clones get a size class; other rows say once, few or many, or leave the size out.

d_gene: .
abundance: .
v_gene: TRBV7-9
j_gene: TRBJ2-5
CDR3aa: CASSLEQKQETQYF
CDR3nt: TGTGCCAGCAGCTTAGAGCAGAAACAAGAGACCCAGTACTTC

d_gene: TRBD1
abundance: few
v_gene: TRBV19
j_gene: TRBJ1-2
CDR3aa: CASSIAGTGGYGYTF
CDR3nt: TGTGCCAGTAGTATAGCTGGGACAGGGGGCTATGGCTACACCTTC

d_gene: .
abundance: .
v_gene: TRBV21-1
j_gene: TRBJ2-5
CDR3aa: CASSKVKAGGPQETQYF
CDR3nt: TGTGCCAGCAGCAAAGTAAAAGCGGGAGGGCCCCAAGAGACCCAGTACTTC

d_gene: .
abundance: .
v_gene: TRBV6-5
j_gene: TRBJ1-2
CDR3aa: CASSYVQGSNYGYTF
CDR3nt: TGTGCCAGCAGTTACGTCCAAGGATCTAACTATGGCTACACCTTC

d_gene: TRBD1
abundance: .
v_gene: TRBV7-2
j_gene: TRBJ1-1
CDR3aa: CASSKDRGNTEAFF
CDR3nt: TGTGCCAGCAGCAAGGACAGGGGGAACACTGAAGCTTTCTTT

d_gene: .
abundance: .
v_gene: TRBV7-9
j_gene: TRBJ2-1
CDR3aa: CASSLAPSYNEQFF
CDR3nt: TGTGCCAGCAGCTTAGCCCCCTCCTACAATGAGCAGTTCTTC

d_gene: TRBD1
abundance: .
v_gene: TRBV5-1
j_gene: TRBJ1-2
CDR3aa: CASSLEESGGAKGYTF
CDR3nt: TGCGCCAGCAGCTTGGAGGAGTCAGGGGGCGCGAAAGGCTACACCTTC

d_gene: .
abundance: .
v_gene: TRBV30
j_gene: TRBJ2-7
CDR3aa: CAWLSSRVGEQYF
CDR3nt: TGTGCCTGGCTCTCATCTCGGGTCGGCGAGCAGTACTTC

d_gene: .
abundance: .
v_gene: TRBV24-1
j_gene: TRBJ2-3
CDR3aa: CATSDTGLGDTQYF
CDR3nt: TGTGCCACCAGTGACACAGGGTTAGGAGATACGCAGTATTTT

d_gene: .
abundance: few
v_gene: TRBV5-4
j_gene: TRBJ1-5
CDR3aa: CASTLRADSNQPQHF
CDR3nt: TGTGCCAGCACCTTAAGAGCTGATAGCAATCAGCCCCAGCATTTT

d_gene: .
abundance: once
v_gene: TRBV13
j_gene: TRBJ1-1
CDR3aa: CASSLGEGYAFF
CDR3nt: TGTGCCAGCAGCTTAGGGGAGGGGTACGCTTTCTTT

d_gene: .
abundance: .
v_gene: TRBV12-3/TRBV12-4
j_gene: TRBJ2-7
CDR3aa: CASSFYSGEQYF
CDR3nt: TGTGCCAGCAGTTTTTACTCGGGCGAGCAGTACTTC

d_gene: TRBD1
abundance: .
v_gene: TRBV5-4
j_gene: TRBJ1-1
CDR3aa: CASSWGTGRLEAFF
CDR3nt: TGTGCCAGCAGCTGGGGGACAGGACGACTTGAAGCTTTCTTT

d_gene: .
abundance: few
v_gene: TRBV7-2
j_gene: TRBJ1-2
CDR3aa: CASSPTAGFYGYTF
CDR3nt: TGTGCCAGCAGCCCTACTGCCGGGTTCTATGGCTACACCTTC

d_gene: .
abundance: few
v_gene: TRBV7-2
j_gene: TRBJ2-3
CDR3aa: CASSFGGLTDTQYF
CDR3nt: TGTGCCAGCAGCTTTGGGGGCCTCACAGATACGCAGTATTTT

d_gene: .
abundance: .
v_gene: TRBV19
j_gene: TRBJ2-2
CDR3aa: CASSTPLALVSGTGELFF
CDR3nt: TGTGCCAGTAGTACCCCCCTAGCGTTGGTATCGGGCACCGGGGAGCTGTTTTTT

d_gene: .
abundance: .
v_gene: TRBV5-1
j_gene: TRBJ2-5
CDR3aa: CASSLQIARQETQYF
CDR3nt: TGCGCCAGCAGCTTGCAGATAGCCAGACAAGAGACCCAGTACTTC

d_gene: .
abundance: .
v_gene: TRBV20-1
j_gene: TRBJ1-1
CDR3aa: CSARDRGAAFF
CDR3nt: TGCAGTGCTAGAGATCGAGGGGCAGCTTTCTTT

d_gene: TRBD1
abundance: few
v_gene: TRBV25-1
j_gene: TRBJ2-1
CDR3aa: CANDRANEQFF
CDR3nt: TGTGCCAACGACAGGGCCAATGAGCAGTTCTTC

d_gene: TRBD2
abundance: few
v_gene: TRBV2
j_gene: TRBJ2-1
CDR3aa: CASSRATSPGDPEQFF
CDR3nt: TGTGCCAGCAGCAGGGCGACTAGCCCCGGGGACCCTGAGCAGTTCTTC

d_gene: .
abundance: .
v_gene: TRBV7-6
j_gene: TRBJ2-2
CDR3aa: CASSRRLAGELFF
CDR3nt: TGTGCCAGCAGCCGCCGACTAGCCGGGGAGCTGTTTTTT

d_gene: .
abundance: .
v_gene: TRBV30
j_gene: TRBJ2-1
CDR3aa: CAWSVLGLSYNEQFF
CDR3nt: TGTGCCTGGAGTGTACTAGGTCTCTCCTACAATGAGCAGTTCTTC

d_gene: .
abundance: .
v_gene: TRBV24-1
j_gene: TRBJ2-7
CDR3aa: CATSPGNRGAGLYEQYF
CDR3nt: TGTGCCACCAGTCCAGGGAATAGGGGCGCCGGTCTCTACGAGCAGTACTTC

d_gene: TRBD1
abundance: .
v_gene: TRBV11-2
j_gene: TRBJ1-1
CDR3aa: CASSSYRGEGSDTEAFF
CDR3nt: TGTGCCAGCAGCTCATACAGGGGGGAAGGATCGGACACTGAAGCTTTCTTT

d_gene: .
abundance: .
v_gene: TRBV6-5
j_gene: TRBJ2-2
CDR3aa: CASSYSTPAAGELFF
CDR3nt: TGTGCCAGCAGTTACTCTACGCCCGCAGCCGGGGAGCTGTTTTTT

d_gene: .
abundance: .
v_gene: TRBV6-1
j_gene: TRBJ1-1
CDR3aa: CASSERVGSNTEAFF
CDR3nt: TGTGCCAGCAGTGAACGGGTCGGGTCGAACACTGAAGCTTTCTTT

d_gene: .
abundance: few
v_gene: TRBV3-1/TRBV3-2
j_gene: TRBJ2-1
CDR3aa: CASSSTTGWNEQFF
CDR3nt: TGTGCCAGCAGCTCGACGACAGGATGGAATGAGCAGTTCTTC

d_gene: .
abundance: .
v_gene: TRBV30
j_gene: TRBJ1-6
CDR3aa: CAWSPEPGRTTPRNSPLHF
CDR3nt: TGTGCCTGGAGTCCAGAACCCGGACGGACCACGCCTCGTAATTCACCCCTCCACTTT

d_gene: .
abundance: .
v_gene: TRBV6-5
j_gene: TRBJ2-6
CDR3aa: CASSYFGSEGANVLTF
CDR3nt: TGTGCCAGCAGTTACTTCGGCAGTGAAGGGGCCAACGTCCTGACTTTC

d_gene: TRBD1
abundance: once
v_gene: TRBV30
j_gene: TRBJ1-6
CDR3aa: CAWDRVTGSPLHF
CDR3nt: TGTGCCTGGGACAGGGTAACAGGTTCACCCCTCCACTTT

d_gene: TRBD1
abundance: .
v_gene: TRBV3-1/TRBV3-2
j_gene: TRBJ2-1
CDR3aa: CASSQDLPGGYNEQFF
CDR3nt: TGTGCCAGCAGCCAAGATCTTCCAGGGGGCTACAATGAGCAGTTCTTC

d_gene: TRBD1
abundance: .
v_gene: TRBV4-3
j_gene: TRBJ1-5
CDR3aa: CASSQDFGQAQPQHF
CDR3nt: TGCGCCAGCAGCCAAGATTTCGGACAGGCCCAGCCCCAGCATTTT

d_gene: TRBD2
abundance: .
v_gene: TRBV6-4
j_gene: TRBJ2-1
CDR3aa: CASSDSVGLAANEQFF
CDR3nt: TGTGCCAGCAGTGACTCAGTGGGACTAGCGGCCAATGAGCAGTTCTTC

d_gene: TRBD2
abundance: once
v_gene: TRBV7-6
j_gene: TRBJ2-7
CDR3aa: CASSGLAGSYEQYF
CDR3nt: TGTGCCAGCAGCGGACTAGCGGGGAGCTACGAGCAGTACTTC

d_gene: .
abundance: once
v_gene: TRBV7-6
j_gene: TRBJ1-1
CDR3aa: CASSLGSGNTEAFF
CDR3nt: TGTGCCAGCAGCTTAGGGTCGGGGAACACTGAAGCTTTCTTT

d_gene: .
abundance: .
v_gene: TRBV9
j_gene: TRBJ2-5
CDR3aa: CASSVTPHQETQYF
CDR3nt: TGTGCCAGCAGCGTCACTCCACACCAAGAGACCCAGTACTTC

d_gene: .
abundance: .
v_gene: TRBV7-2
j_gene: TRBJ2-2
CDR3aa: CASRPFPGTGPVTGELFF
CDR3nt: TGTGCCAGCAGGCCTTTCCCGGGAACTGGGCCGGTCACCGGGGAGCTGTTTTTT

d_gene: .
abundance: .
v_gene: TRBV4-3
j_gene: TRBJ2-1
CDR3aa: CASSQGRVFNEQFF
CDR3nt: TGCGCCAGCAGCCAAGGGAGGGTATTCAATGAGCAGTTCTTC

d_gene: .
abundance: .
v_gene: TRBV3-1/TRBV3-2
j_gene: TRBJ2-7
CDR3aa: CASSQDPAFSYEQYF
CDR3nt: TGTGCCAGCAGCCAAGACCCAGCCTTTTCCTACGAGCAGTACTTC

d_gene: .
abundance: .
v_gene: TRBV28
j_gene: TRBJ2-7
CDR3aa: CASRENGQISYEQYF
CDR3nt: TGTGCCAGCAGGGAAAATGGACAGATCTCCTACGAGCAGTACTTC

d_gene: TRBD1
abundance: once
v_gene: TRBV25-1
j_gene: TRBJ2-7
CDR3aa: CAAKGQGAYEQYF
CDR3nt: TGTGCCGCTAAGGGACAGGGAGCGTACGAGCAGTACTTC